The clone carrying this TCR beta chain was recorded a few times. Its specificity is unknown. The data belong to a study of CXCR4 blockade with PD-1 therapy in pancreatic cancer. Study results and caveats: More frequent amino acid clones had more nucleotide rearrangements, suggesting convergent selection. Tumor clonality averaged around 0.14 versus 0.05 in healthy blood, not predicting survival. Only TCRbeta chains were sequenced here.

This CDR3 spans 16 amino acids. J was trimmed by 1 base and V by 2 bases; bases with no gene match: 8. Measured with immunoSEQ multiplex PCR; TCRdb has only the in-frame clones, and not every one. Here the sample spans approximately 18,000 clones, approximately 72% being singletons. This chain uses TRBV6-7 with TRBJ2-7; TRBD1 matches at 7 bases. TRBV6-7 is treated as an ORF (open reading frame) with a function not yet certain. The source is a human donor with pancreatic ductal adenocarcinoma. The sample comprised tumor tissue. CDR3 region: CASSYHGTEISYEQYF. CDR3 coding DNA: TGTGCCAGCAGTTACCACGGGACAGAAATTTCCTACGAGCAGTACTTC.